This paragraph reports one T cell receptor beta chain. This specimen comes from a study of blood T cell repertoires in COVID-19. As for the study in general: Samples came from the United States, Italy and Spain, spanning acute and convalescent COVID-19. Sources were T cells, B-cell-depleted T cells, or PBMCs; the material itself was cDNA or gDNA.

Per the original methods: Counts of nucleated cells, estimated from reference gene primer amplification, were obtained. The repertoire was sequenced with immunoSEQ multiplex PCR; TCRdb's copy has only in-frame clones and lacks some. V, J and clone size were drawn from that table, and D and trimming were deduced from the DNA. Of more than 95,000 clones listed, roughly 89% are singletons. V was shortened by 4 bases and J by 5 bases, with 29 bases between the two germline ends. This CDR3 region has 19 residues. Germline assignment: CDR1 MGHRA and CDR2 YSYEKL. The J gene is TRBJ2-5, the V gene TRBV4-1; D might be TRBD2 (7 bases). The specimen was peripheral blood. This receptor was identified in a human donor in a cohort sampled during active COVID-19. The CDR3 here is CASSPLRGAVGRAGETQYF. In DNA form, the CDR3 reads TGCGCCAGCAGCCCCCTACGGGGGGCGGTGGGGAGGGCAGGGGAGACCCAGTACTTC.